The 12 T cell receptor beta chains reported below all come from one sample, sequenced in a study of breast tumors, draining lymph nodes, adjacent tissues. From the multiplex PCR reads, TCRdb called clonotypes with MiXCR, one entry per CDR3 protein. The table shows 200,000 to 300,000 distinct CDR3 sequences, with around 30% occurring only once. The lymph nodes were axillary draining lymph nodes from breast cancer patients. The material sequenced was axillary lymph node tissue. The receptors come from a female donor with breast cancer. Some clones in this sample may be carry-over from other donors' samples.

In regard to this clonotype: This may come from a read error, since a much larger clone is one base off. The chain combines TRBV5-1 with TRBJ2-1, with a tentative D call TRBD1 (6 bases). Germline CDR1 reads SGHRS; CDR2 reads YFSETQ. V was trimmed by 1 base and J by 4 bases, leaving 9 bases between them. The CDR3 totals 14 residues. This CDR3 is CASSLRDTYNEQFF. In DNA form, the CDR3 reads TGCGCCAGCAGCTTGAGGGACACTTACAATGAGCAGTTCTTC. Full variable domain (remainder filled in from reference TRBV5-1 and TRBJ2-1): KAGVTQTPRYLIKTRGQQVTLSCSPISGHRSVSWYQQTPGQGLQFLFEYFSETQRNKGNFPGRFSGRQFSNSRSEMNVSTLELGDSALYLCASSLRDTYNEQFFGPGTRLTVL.

Concerning this clonotype: This may come from a read error, since a much larger clone is one base off. The chain joins TRBV20-1 to TRBJ2-7; 8 nucleotides line up with TRBD1. CDR1 is DFQATT and CDR2 is SNEGSKA in the germline V gene (reference sequence). This CDR3 contains 14 residues. V lost 0 bases to trimming and J lost 6 bases; unmatched junction nucleotides: 7. The CDR3 coding sequence is TGCAGTGCTAGAGATGGACAGGGAGGCCCCGAGCAGTACTTC. Its protein product is CSARDGQGGPEQYF.

The chain employs TRBV20-1 and TRBJ1-2, with TRBD1 matching over 8 bases. CDR1 is DFQATT, CDR2 SNEGSKA, per germline (reference sequence). V shed 6 bases, J shed 4 bases, and the junction held 7 bases outside the gene matches. This CDR3 has 13 amino acids. The CDR3 loop is CSATDRASYGYTF. Written as DNA, the CDR3 is TGCAGTGCAACGGACAGGGCGAGCTATGGCTACACCTTC.

The rearrangement uses TRBV18 and TRBJ1-1; TRBD1 agrees at 12 bases. The trim removed 2 bases at V and 7 bases at J, leaving 8 bases unmatched. Per germline, CDR1 KGHSH and CDR2 LQKENI. The CDR3 covers 16 residues. CDR3 DNA: TGTGCCAGCTCACCAGACCGGGACAGGGGGCGAAATGAAGCTTTCTTT. Amino acid sequence: CASSPDRDRGRNEAFF.

This clonotype was seen at least ten times. The J gene is TRBJ1-2, the V gene TRBV5-6; TRBD1 matches at 9 bases. This CDR3 spans 17 amino acids. Germline V gives CDR1 SGHDT, CDR2 YYEEEE. The trim removed 0 bases at V and 3 bases at J, leaving 9 bases unmatched. CDR3 bases: TGTGCCAGCAGCTTGGAGTTCAGGGGGACAGGGCACTATGGCTACACCTTC. Translation gives CASSLEFRGTGHYGYTF.

This clonotype has just a few counts. This chain links TRBV27 with TRBJ2-7; D is unclear. V was shortened by 4 bases and J by 3 bases, with 10 bases between the two germline ends. CDR1 is MNHEY and CDR2 is SMNVEV in the germline V gene (reference sequence). This CDR3 region has 13 residues. For the CDR3, the DNA is TGTGCCAGCAGTTACCGGGCCGACTACGAGCAGTACTTC. Its protein product is CASSYRADYEQYF.

This clonotype was seen repeatedly, ten times or more. The V gene is TRBV7-9, the J gene TRBJ2-7; 10 positions agree with TRBD1. Germline trimming cut 4 bases from V and 0 bases from J; bases unmatched to any gene: 12. Germline CDR1 is SEHNR and CDR2 is FQNEAQ (reference sequence). The length of the CDR3 is 18 residues. The CDR3 spells CASSSPTGGFLSSYEQYF. CDR3 coding DNA: TGTGCCAGCAGCTCGCCGACAGGGGGCTTCTTAAGCTCCTACGAGCAGTACTTC. The whole variable domain, filled in from reference TRBV7-9 and TRBJ2-7, reads DTGVSQNPRHKITKRGQNVTFRCDPISEHNRLYWYRQTLGQGPEFLTYFQNEAQLEKSRLLSDRFSAERPKGSFSTLEIQRTEQGDSAMYLCASSSPTGGFLSSYEQYFGPGTRLTVT.

As for this clonotype: A clone one base away is much larger, so this may be a read error. V is TRBV6-6 and J is TRBJ2-7; 7 bases line up with TRBD2. V dropped 5 bases and J dropped 3; count of bases not matched to a gene: 13. Looked up from germline, CDR1 is MNHNY and CDR2 is SVGAGI (reference sequence). This CDR3 is 16 amino acids long. CDR3 bases: TGTGCCAGCAGTCCCGGGGTCGGGACTATGGACTACGAGCAGTACTTC. Residues: CASSPGVGTMDYEQYF.

This clonotype was seen repeatedly, ten times or more. The V and J genes are TRBV20-1 and TRBJ1-3, with D hard to call. This CDR3 spans 12 amino acids. The ends were cut back, 5 bases at V and 4 bases at J, with 9 bases in the middle. In germline, CDR1 is DFQATT, CDR2 SNEGSKA (reference sequence). CDR3 loop: CSARPTGNTIYF. CDR3 DNA sequence: TGCAGTGCTCGCCCCACCGGAAACACCATATATTTT.

This clonotype was picked up many times. This sequence joins TRBV5-6 and TRBJ1-4; 9 nucleotides agree with TRBD1. The CDR3 spans 15 residues. Per the germline V gene, CDR1 is SGHDT and CDR2 is YYEEEE. J gave up 8 bases and V 4 bases, and 9 bases lay outside the gene matches. CDR3 protein: CASSGDRDQGEKLFF. The CDR3 DNA sequence: TGTGCCAGCAGCGGGGACAGGGACCAGGGCGAAAAACTGTTTTTT.

This clonotype was counted at least ten times. The chain couples TRBV19 to TRBJ1-5; D perhaps matches TRBD1 (5 bases). This CDR3 region has 15 residues. Trimming took 7 bases from V and 0 from J, leaving 13 bases between them. The germline V gene encodes CDR1 LNHDA and CDR2 SQIVND (reference sequence). CDR3: CASTSRGGSNQPQHF. CDR3 sequence (DNA): TGTGCCAGTACCTCCCGGGGGGGTAGCAATCAGCCCCAGCATTTT.

This clonotype was observed many times. The rearrangement joins TRBV6-5 to TRBJ1-2; TRBD1 agrees at 8 bases. Germline lookup yields CDR1 MNHEY and CDR2 SVGAGI. J lost 7 bases, V lost 6 bases, and 13 bases had no gene match. This CDR3 spans 15 amino acids. The CDR3 is CASSVTPGQASGYTF. Written as DNA, the CDR3 is TGTGCCAGCAGCGTTACTCCGGGACAGGCATCTGGCTACACCTTC.